What follows is one T cell receptor (beta chain) and its context. The CDR3 contains 13 residues. V was pared by 6 bases and J by 6 bases, with 11 bases between. Original processing methods: The authors estimated nucleated cell counts from reference gene primer amplification. The assay was immunoSEQ multiplex PCR, and TCRdb's table has in-frame clones only and misses some. V and J calls and clone size follow that table, whereas D and trimming were derived from the DNA. The sample records roughly 250,000 clones, roughly 82% being singletons. The sample originates from a study of blood T cell repertoires in COVID-19.

The sequence was obtained from a woman older than 75 with active or convalescent COVID-19. The chain employs TRBV12-3 or TRBV12-4 and TRBJ1-4; the D gene is possibly TRBD1 (5 bases). Sequencing used peripheral blood. CDR3 in DNA: TGTGCCAGCAGATACATGGGGCATGAAAAACTGTTTTTT. Translating gives CASRYMGHEKLFF.